In its sample, the clone carrying this T cell receptor (beta chain) was seen many times. The antigen remains undetermined. The data were taken from a study of T-cell reconstitution after alpha-beta-depleted transplantation in children. Findings of the study overall: Roughly two months post-transplant, alpha-beta T cells reportedly originated from several hundred graft clones that had expanded.

Germline CDR1 DFQATT, CDR2 SNEGSKA (reference sequence). V lost 1 base and J 3 bases, leaving 15 bases between the germline ends. CDR3 length: 16 amino acids. Construction of the TCRbeta library involved unique molecular identifiers. TCRdb processed the PCR reads anew with MiXCR; each CDR3 protein has one entry. The profile shows 65,000 to 85,000 distinct CDR3 sequences, around 9.9% of them singletons. The chain carries TRBV20-1 and TRBJ2-2; D possibly uses TRBD1 or TRBD2 (5 bases each). The sequence was collected from a boy younger than 18 with acute myeloid leukemia, due to receive a stem cell transplant. The input for sequencing was PBMCs, taken before TCRalphabeta/CD19-depleted stem cell transplant. The CDR3 region is CSARGVGRTHTGELFF. The CDR3 DNA reads TGCAGTGCTAGAGGGGTGGGACGGACTCACACCGGGGAGCTGTTTTTT.